This TCR beta chain was sequenced for a study of cytomegalovirus exposure and HLA in healthy donors. Whole-study results and caveats: Most observed TCR sequences were rare, whereas some public TCRs were detected in many donors.

Note on this clone: Its antigen is currently unknown.

CDR1 and CDR2 from the germline V gene are SGDLS and YYNGEE. V was clipped by 0 bases and J by 1 base, with 13 bases between them. The CDR3 loop spans 16 amino acids. The table came from immunoSEQ multiplex PCR; TCRdb's copy has only in-frame clones and leaves some out. This sample has 55,000 to 75,000 clones, with 94% found just once. Sequencing was done on a sample of PBMCs. The V call is TRBV9, the J call TRBJ2-5; D possibly corresponds to TRBD2 (6 bases). The sequence was collected from a man between 18 and 29 years old in good health and CMV-seropositive. As DNA, the CDR3 is TGTGCCAGCAGCGTAGGAACTAGCAGGGCCCAAGAGACCCAGTACTTC. Amino acid sequence: CASSVGTSRAQETQYF.